The clone carrying this TCR beta chain was detected only a few times. The data stem from a study of blood T cells in healthy people across ages. Extractions gave at least 5 micrograms of total RNA per sample. For the second PCR, which ran for about 6 to 12 cycles, a sample-barcoded 5' primer and a J-beta primer mix were used. From the 5' RACE reads, TCRdb called clonotypes with MiXCR, one entry per CDR3 protein. The sample lists hundreds of thousands of distinct CDR3 sequences, under 55% occurring once. Input material: blood. The clonotype comes from a man older than 75 in good health.

CDR3: CSGGPREGQFF. The CDR3 coding sequence is TGCAGCGGCGGTCCTCGGGAGGGGCAGTTCTTC. This rearrangement joins TRBV29-1 to TRBJ2-1; 8 bases are shared with TRBD2. Germline CDR1 SQVTM, CDR2 ANQGSEA. V lost 7 bases to trimming and J lost 12 bases; unmatched junction nucleotides: 8. This CDR3 has 11 amino acids.